A selection of T cell receptor beta chains follows, all from one sample in a study of cytomegalovirus exposure and HLA in healthy donors. Using immunoSEQ multiplex PCR, the repertoire was profiled, and TCRdb retains in-frame clones only, with some absent. The sample has about 190,000 clones, 81% seen once. Input material: PBMCs. These receptors all come from a man aged 18 to 30 in good health and CMV-seronegative. The CDR3 runs from the conserved cysteine through the conserved F or W.

v_call: TRBV15
j_call: TRBJ1-4
cdr3_aa: CATSRDRVAGEKLFF

v_call: TRBV19
j_call: TRBJ1-6
cdr3_aa: CASSRTGPNSPLHF

v_call: TRBV5-4
j_call: TRBJ2-7
cdr3_aa: CASSTGQGTYEQYF

v_call: TRBV4-3
j_call: TRBJ2-7
cdr3_aa: CASSQDMRGYEQYF

v_call: TRBV28
j_call: TRBJ1-1
cdr3_aa: CASSLGRGRGTEAFF

v_call: TRBV27
j_call: TRBJ2-1
cdr3_aa: CASSFTGVLSYNEQFF

v_call: TRBV5-5
j_call: TRBJ1-1
cdr3_aa: CASSPGTGNMNTEAFF

v_call: TRBV9
j_call: TRBJ2-2
cdr3_aa: CASSPTPSGGIGELFF

v_call: TRBV11-2
j_call: TRBJ2-2
cdr3_aa: CASSNYRIHGELFF

v_call: TRBV6-6
j_call: TRBJ2-2
cdr3_aa: CASSHTGAGELFF

v_call: TRBV30
j_call: TRBJ2-1
cdr3_aa: CAWSGGISYNEQFF

v_call: TRBV19
j_call: TRBJ1-1
cdr3_aa: CASSTRLGDTEAFF

v_call: TRBV6-1
j_call: TRBJ2-7
cdr3_aa: CASSPQPGTTYEQYF

v_call: TRBV6-6
j_call: TRBJ2-3
cdr3_aa: CASSRQSQGTDTQYF

v_call: TRBV9
j_call: TRBJ2-7
cdr3_aa: CASSPQAGGYEQYF

v_call: TRBV11-2
j_call: TRBJ1-1
cdr3_aa: CASSLDPGPYTEAFF

v_call: TRBV6-5
j_call: TRBJ2-1
cdr3_aa: CASTSSSGRDNEQFF

v_call: TRBV5-4
j_call: TRBJ2-2
cdr3_aa: CASSPPGGLAGVPGELFF

v_call: TRBV27
j_call: TRBJ2-7
cdr3_aa: CASRTRTSGHYEQYF

v_call: TRBV7-9
j_call: TRBJ1-1
cdr3_aa: CASSLRVMNTEAFF

v_call: TRBV11-2
j_call: TRBJ1-2
cdr3_aa: CASSLGSSLGAYTF

v_call: TRBV19
j_call: TRBJ2-7
cdr3_aa: CASSTGQPTYEQYF

v_call: TRBV7-9
j_call: TRBJ2-1
cdr3_aa: CASSRDRAHEQFF

v_call: TRBV28
j_call: TRBJ2-1
cdr3_aa: CASSLNGRRNEQFF

v_call: TRBV10-3
j_call: TRBJ2-5
cdr3_aa: CAIRQQETQYF

v_call: TRBV9
j_call: TRBJ2-1
cdr3_aa: CASSHFGRGNEQFF

v_call: TRBV10-1
j_call: TRBJ2-7
cdr3_aa: CASRPGTGGHEQYF

v_call: TRBV28
j_call: TRBJ2-3
cdr3_aa: CASSVAKGGTDTQYF

v_call: TRBV2
j_call: TRBJ1-6
cdr3_aa: CASSEGQGFSPLHF

v_call: TRBV7-8
j_call: TRBJ2-4
cdr3_aa: CASSPLITLLGGAKNIQYF

v_call: TRBV4-1
j_call: TRBJ1-6
cdr3_aa: CASSQDGQGVDSPLHF

v_call: TRBV19
j_call: TRBJ1-1
cdr3_aa: CASSSFGDRRSTEAFF

v_call: TRBV6-1
j_call: TRBJ2-7
cdr3_aa: CASSEGYRIEQYF

v_call: TRBV11-2
j_call: TRBJ2-7
cdr3_aa: CASSPGLNNLPPYEQYF

v_call: TRBV21-1
j_call: TRBJ1-1
cdr3_aa: CASSKGGGQGANTEAFF

v_call: TRBV19
j_call: TRBJ1-4
cdr3_aa: CASSIGSIAWDEKLFF

v_call: TRBV11-3
j_call: TRBJ1-5
cdr3_aa: CASSLDGTENQPQHF

v_call: TRBV27
j_call: TRBJ1-1
cdr3_aa: CASRTGREAFF

v_call: TRBV27
j_call: TRBJ2-1
cdr3_aa: CASIALTGEVQFF

v_call: TRBV11-3
j_call: TRBJ2-7
cdr3_aa: CASSLDGTGRNEQYF

v_call: TRBV7-9
j_call: TRBJ1-4
cdr3_aa: CASSAGQGVVFF

v_call: TRBV6-1
j_call: TRBJ1-4
cdr3_aa: CASSDFIGATNEKLFF

v_call: TRBV19
j_call: TRBJ1-1
cdr3_aa: CASQEPGRGRTEAFF

v_call: TRBV19
j_call: TRBJ2-2
cdr3_aa: CASRSYGRDVTGELFF

v_call: TRBV29-1
j_call: TRBJ2-3
cdr3_aa: CSVALAGGDTQYF

v_call: TRBV29-1
j_call: TRBJ2-7
cdr3_aa: CSVEVRGGDEQYF

v_call: TRBV7-6
j_call: TRBJ2-6
cdr3_aa: CASSLAHSLSGANVLTF

v_call: TRBV4-3
j_call: TRBJ1-1
cdr3_aa: CASSQDIRGLGTEAFF

v_call: TRBV28
j_call: TRBJ1-2
cdr3_aa: CASSSGGTNYGYTF

v_call: TRBV28
j_call: TRBJ1-1
cdr3_aa: CASSLYLGQGTF

v_call: TRBV5-1
j_call: TRBJ2-3
cdr3_aa: CASSSSGSGVGDTQYF

v_call: TRBV19
j_call: TRBJ1-1
cdr3_aa: CASKSRTGTEAFF

v_call: TRBV27
j_call: TRBJ1-1
cdr3_aa: CASKKFGQTGPEAFF

v_call: TRBV6-5
j_call: TRBJ2-1
cdr3_aa: CASSRTGKEQFF

v_call: TRBV11-2
j_call: TRBJ2-7
cdr3_aa: CASSLTDLNSYEQYF

v_call: TRBV9
j_call: TRBJ2-2
cdr3_aa: CASSPGTSGGADGELFF

v_call: TRBV7-6
j_call: TRBJ1-5
cdr3_aa: CASSLDRAGGPLSNQPQHF